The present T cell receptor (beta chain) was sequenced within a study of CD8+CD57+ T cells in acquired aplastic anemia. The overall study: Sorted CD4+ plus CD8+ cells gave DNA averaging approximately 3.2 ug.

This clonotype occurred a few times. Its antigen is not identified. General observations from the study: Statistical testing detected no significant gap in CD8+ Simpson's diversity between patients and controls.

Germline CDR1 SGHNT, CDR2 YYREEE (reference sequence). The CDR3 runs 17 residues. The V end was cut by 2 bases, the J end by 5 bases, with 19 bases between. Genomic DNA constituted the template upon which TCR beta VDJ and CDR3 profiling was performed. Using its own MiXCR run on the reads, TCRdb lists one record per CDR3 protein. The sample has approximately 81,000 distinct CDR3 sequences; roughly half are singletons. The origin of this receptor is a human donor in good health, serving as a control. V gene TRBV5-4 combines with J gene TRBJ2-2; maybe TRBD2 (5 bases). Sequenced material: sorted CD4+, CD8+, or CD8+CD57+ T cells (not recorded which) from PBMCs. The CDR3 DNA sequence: TGTGCCAGCAGCTTTGACCCGGCGCGGGCAGAGACCGGGGAGCTGTTTTTT. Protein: CASSFDPARAETGELFF.